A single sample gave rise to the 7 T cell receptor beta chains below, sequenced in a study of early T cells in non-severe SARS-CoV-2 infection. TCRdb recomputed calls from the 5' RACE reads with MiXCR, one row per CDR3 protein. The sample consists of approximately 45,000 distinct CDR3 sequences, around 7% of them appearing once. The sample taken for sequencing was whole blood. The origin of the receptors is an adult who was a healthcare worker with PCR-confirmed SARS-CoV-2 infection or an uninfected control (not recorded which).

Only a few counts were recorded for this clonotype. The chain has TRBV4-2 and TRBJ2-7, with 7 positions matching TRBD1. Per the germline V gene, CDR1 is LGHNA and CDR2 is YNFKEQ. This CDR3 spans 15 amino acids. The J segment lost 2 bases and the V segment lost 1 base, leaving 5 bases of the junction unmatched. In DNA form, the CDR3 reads TGTGCCAGCAGCCAAGTAGGGGACAGTGCCTACGAGCAGTACTTC. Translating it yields CASSQVGDSAYEQYF.

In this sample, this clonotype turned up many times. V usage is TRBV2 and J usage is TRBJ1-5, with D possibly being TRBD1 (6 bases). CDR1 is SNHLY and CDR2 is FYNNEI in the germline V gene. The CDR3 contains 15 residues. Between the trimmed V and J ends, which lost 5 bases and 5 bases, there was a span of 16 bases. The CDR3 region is CASSPRTVRDQPQHF. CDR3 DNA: TGTGCCAGCAGTCCCCGGACAGTGCGGGATCAGCCCCAGCATTTT. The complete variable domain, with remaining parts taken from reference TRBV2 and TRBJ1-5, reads EPEVTQTPSHQVTQMGQEVILRCVPISNHLYFYWYRQILGQKVEFLVSFYNNEISEKSEIFDDQFSVERPDGSNFTLKIRSTKLEDSAMYFCASSPRTVRDQPQHFGDGTRLSIL.

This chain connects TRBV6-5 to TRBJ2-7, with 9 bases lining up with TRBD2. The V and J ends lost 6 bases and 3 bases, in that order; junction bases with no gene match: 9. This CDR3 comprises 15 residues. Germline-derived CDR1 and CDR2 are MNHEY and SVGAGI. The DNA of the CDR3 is TGTGCCAGCAGCGAACAGCGGGGGGACTTCTACGAGCAGTACTTC. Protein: CASSEQRGDFYEQYF.

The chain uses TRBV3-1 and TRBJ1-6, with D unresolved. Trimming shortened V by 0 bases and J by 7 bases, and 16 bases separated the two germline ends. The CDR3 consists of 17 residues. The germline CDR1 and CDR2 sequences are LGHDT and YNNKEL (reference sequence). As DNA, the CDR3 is TGTGCCAGCAGCCAAGATCCCCCTCCGAGGGCAAATTCACCCCTCCACTTT. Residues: CASSQDPPPRANSPLHF. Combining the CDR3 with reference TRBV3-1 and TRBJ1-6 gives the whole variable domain DTAVSQTPKYLVTQMGNDKSIKCEQNLGHDTMYWYKQDSKKFLKIMFSYNNKELIINETVPNRFSPKSPDKAHLNLHINSLELGDSAVYFCASSQDPPPRANSPLHFGNGTRLTVT.

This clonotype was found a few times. This CDR3 is CASSSYNVGYEQYF. The CDR3 nucleotides read TGTGCCAGCAGCTCATACAACGTTGGGTACGAGCAGTACTTC. The genes are TRBV7-6 and TRBJ2-7; unclear D gene. This CDR3 has 14 residues. Per the germline V gene, CDR1 is SGHVS and CDR2 is FNYEAQ. V was cut by 4 bases and J by 4 bases, with 14 bases left in between.

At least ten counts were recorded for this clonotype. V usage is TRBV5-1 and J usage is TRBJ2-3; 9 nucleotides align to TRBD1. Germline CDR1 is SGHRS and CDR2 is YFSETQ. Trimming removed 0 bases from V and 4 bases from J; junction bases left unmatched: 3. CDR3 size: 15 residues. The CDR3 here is CASSLGNRGPDTQYF. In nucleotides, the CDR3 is TGCGCCAGCAGCTTGGGGAACAGGGGGCCAGATACGCAGTATTTT.

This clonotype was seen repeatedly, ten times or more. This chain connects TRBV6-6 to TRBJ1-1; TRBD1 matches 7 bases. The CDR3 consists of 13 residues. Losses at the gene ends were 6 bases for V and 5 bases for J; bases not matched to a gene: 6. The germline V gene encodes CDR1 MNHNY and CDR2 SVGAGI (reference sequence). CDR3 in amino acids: CASSPGGTTEAFF. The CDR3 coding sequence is TGTGCCAGCAGCCCAGGGGGAACTACTGAAGCTTTCTTT.